This entry lists 7 T cell receptor beta chains sequenced from one sample in a study of T cells in localized non-small cell lung cancer. Clones were read by immunoSEQ multiplex PCR, and TCRdb kept only the in-frame ones, dropping some. Of approximately 70,000 clones in the sample, roughly four fifths were seen once. The sample was PBMCs, taken before any cancer treatment. Source of these receptors: a man aged 35 to 69 with stage II lung adenocarcinoma.

This chain joins TRBV6-4 and TRBJ2-7, with D perhaps matching TRBD2 (5 bases). Per the germline V gene, CDR1 is MRHNA and CDR2 is SNTAGT. The CDR3 runs to 15 residues. Between the trimmed V and J ends, which lost 4 bases and 3 bases, there was a span of 16 bases. The CDR3 sequence is CASSVGVGKSYEQYF. CDR3 bases: TGTGCCAGCAGTGTGGGTGTCGGGAAGAGCTACGAGCAGTACTTC.

V is TRBV5-6 and J is TRBJ1-4; D not certain. V shed 0 bases and J shed 8 bases, with 14 bases lying between them. From germline, CDR1 is SGHDT and CDR2 YYEEEE. CDR3 length: 15 amino acids. The CDR3 reads CASSLAPNRKEKLFF. As DNA, the CDR3 is TGTGCCAGCAGCTTGGCCCCCAACCGTAAAGAAAAACTGTTTTTT.

The V call is TRBV19, the J call TRBJ2-3; no clear D. V lost 6 bases to trimming and J lost 3 bases, with 10 bases between them. Per the germline V gene, CDR1 is LNHDA and CDR2 is SQIVND (reference sequence). This CDR3 region has 13 residues. CDR3 DNA sequence: TGTGCCAGTAGCCACCTACAAACAGATACGCAGTATTTT. Translated, it gives CASSHLQTDTQYF.

This clone was seen a single time. This CDR3 is CAWRSISGRGAGELFF. In DNA, the CDR3 is TGTGCCTGGAGGTCCATTAGCGGGAGAGGAGCCGGGGAGCTGTTTTTT. V gene TRBV30 combines with J gene TRBJ2-2; 9 bases map to TRBD2. CDR3 size: 16 residues. V lost 3 bases, J lost 6 bases, and 11 bases stayed unmatched. Germline CDR1 is GTSNPN and CDR2 is SVGIG (reference sequence).

V is TRBV4-3 and J is TRBJ2-1; 12 bases fit TRBD2. The trim removed 5 bases at V and 6 bases at J, leaving 5 bases unmatched. The germline gives CDR1 LGHNA, CDR2 YSLEER. This CDR3 is 15 amino acids long. The CDR3, as DNA: TGCGCCAGCAGCTCGAGACTAGCGGGAGTCAATGAGCAGTTCTTC. It yields the protein CASSSRLAGVNEQFF.

J is TRBJ2-2 and V is TRBV7-3, with TRBD2 matching 14 bases. The junction had 6 bases not matched to a gene; V was cut back by 0 bases and J by 3 bases. CDR1 is SGHTA and CDR2 is FQGTGA in the germline V gene. CDR3 length: 19 residues. The CDR3 DNA sequence: TGTGCCAGCAGCTTAACGGGGACTAGCGGGAGAAGCGACACCGGGGAGCTGTTTTTT. It specifies CASSLTGTSGRSDTGELFF.

The genes are TRBV6-5 and TRBJ1-6; D gene uncertain. Per the germline V gene, CDR1 is MNHEY and CDR2 is SVGAGI. The CDR3 runs 14 residues. Trimming pared 2 bases from V and 9 bases from J, leaving 11 bases between. Here the CDR3 DNA reads TGTGCCAGCAGTTACAGGGTTGGAGGTTCACCCCTCCACTTT. Translation: CASSYRVGGSPLHF.